Given below is one T cell receptor beta chain in context. What it binds is unknown. TCRdb used MiXCR to reprocess the RACE reads, holding one entry per CDR3 protein. The table shows about 190,000 distinct CDR3 sequences, with approximately 24% occurring only once. The data are from a study of human T cells and chemical hapten exposure. Findings and limits, study-wide: Alopecia in all donors means immunity may differ from healthy individuals.

Time point defined: patch test 3, about 24 weeks after DPC sensitization. Treatment: therapeutic diphenylcyclopropenone sensitization with weekly scalp DPC. Blood sampling preceded each patch test application. The starting material, unfractionated whole blood, was used for total RNA extraction. This CDR3 has 17 residues. CDR1 is LGHNA, CDR2 YNFKEQ, per germline. With 2 bases clipped from V and 0 bases from J, the junction kept 4 bases outside the gene matches. Sequenced material: whole blood, taken in connection with sensitization to the hapten diphenylcyclopropenone (DPC). The sequence derives from a woman between 40 and 55 years old with alopecia areata. Some clones in this sample may be carry-over from other donors' samples. This rearrangement joins TRBV4-2 to TRBJ2-5; the match to TRBD2 covers 12 bases. CDR3 protein: CASSQSGLAGYQETQYF. CDR3 coding DNA: TGTGCCAGCAGCCAATCTGGACTAGCGGGGTACCAAGAGACCCAGTACTTC.